There are many counts of the clone carrying this T cell receptor (beta chain). The antigen is unknown. The record originates from a study of identical twins. TCRdb passed the 5' RACE reads through MiXCR, listing each CDR3 protein once. The repertoire includes about 340,000 distinct CDR3 sequences, approximately 13% of them detected once, and approximately 7.5% sits in the top ten. CDR3 length equals 16 residues. The junction had 9 bases not matched to a gene; V was cut back by 1 base and J by 8 bases. Germline V lookup: CDR1 SGHVS, CDR2 FQNEAQ. Study-wide results and caveats: Zero-insertion analyses might be partly confounded by invariant T cells like MAIT and iNKT. Beta clonotypes that were abundant in cord blood contained fewer insertions, a pattern absent from memory repertoires.

These data are also associated with another study on yellow fever vaccine responses in identical twins. Turning to that study: Twins' vaccine T cell responses reportedly seemed partly convergent and partly personalized.

The receptor was isolated from a woman aged 18-29 years in good health. Sequencing input: CD8+ T cells sorted from blood. This rearrangement joins TRBV7-8 to TRBJ2-1; 9 bases fit TRBD2. CDR3 sequence: CASSLEGPSGAYEQFF. CDR3 sequence (DNA): TGTGCCAGCAGCTTAGAAGGCCCTAGCGGGGCATATGAGCAGTTCTTC.